This TCR beta chain was captured in a study of blood T cell repertoires in COVID-19. Study information: Collection of acute and convalescent COVID-19 samples took place in the United States, Italy and Spain.

TCRdb's copy holds only in-frame clones and misses some; the assay was immunoSEQ multiplex PCR. The sample shows a few hundred thousand clones, around 85% of them seen only once. The CDR3 is made up of 14 amino acids. CDR1 is MNHEY and CDR2 is SVGEGT in the germline V gene. V trimming: 6 bases; J trimming: 1 base; junction bases outside the gene matches: 4. This rearrangement joins TRBV6-2 or TRBV6-3 to TRBJ1-2; 8 nucleotides agree with TRBD1. The sequencing sample was made of peripheral blood. This TCR derives from a woman aged 18 to 35 with acute or convalescent COVID-19. The CDR3 protein is CASSLGQGNYGYTF. CDR3 bases: TGTGCCAGCAGCCTAGGACAGGGTAACTATGGCTACACCTTC.